The entry below describes one T cell receptor beta chain. A few counts support this clonotype. It has no known antigen specificity. Base qualities are missing; no much larger clone stands one base away. The sample belongs to a study of CD8 T cells in ankylosing spondylitis (dated 2017 in TCRdb). For context, the study as a whole: The study set out to find disease-linked TCR variants by profiling T cell receptor beta repertoires in ankylosing spondylitis patients and healthy donors. The full study cohort was made up of 25 to 30 ankylosing spondylitis patients and over 90 healthy donors. Peripheral blood was sampled, and synovial fluid was also collected from ankylosing spondylitis patients. The paper as a whole reports these results and caveats: The disease-linked clones were reported as significantly enriched in matched synovial fluid samples from ankylosing spondylitis patients. Some motif variants had previously been reported in the synovial fluid and blood of reactive arthritis patients, which suggests shared mechanisms of disease initiation. A TCR beta motif of about eight highly homologous amino acid variants appeared characteristic of blood from ankylosing spondylitis patients. The disease-linked clones showed a CD8+ phenotype and occurred at relatively low frequencies in peripheral blood.

There are 15 amino acids in the CDR3, from cysteine to phenylalanine inclusive. Solely the CDR3 DNA is kept, with 45 bases framed from the first base. CDR1 SGHDT and CDR2 YYEEEE were looked up in the germline V gene. A distance of 16 bases separates the germline ends of V and J, which lose 4 bases and 6 bases respectively. The instrument given in TCRdb is Illumina HiSeq 2500. TCR beta libraries were prepared by quantitative 5'-RACE with molecular barcodes. The original methods were these. A new computational method, built on a probabilistic model of VDJ rearrangement, was used to identify disease-linked TCR variants. TCRdb passed the public sequencing reads through fastp at Q25 and MiXCR, retaining productive beta sequences. Identical CDR3 proteins give one entry, which carries the most common genes and DNA. These V and J calls derive from TCRdb rather than the authors' analysis. The sample contains 300,000 to 350,000 distinct CDR3 sequences, about 15% of them found a single time. The ten largest make up 1.1% of the sample.

Sample: blood, either unsorted or a sorted T cell fraction (not recorded which). The rearrangement combines TRBV5-6 with TRBJ2-2, with the D gene too uncertain to name. The source is a male donor with ankylosing spondylitis or in good health (not recorded which). The CDR3 reads CASSLRSAGAGELFF. The DNA reads TGTGCCAGCAGCCTTAGGTCCGCTGGAGCCGGGGAGCTGTTTTTT.